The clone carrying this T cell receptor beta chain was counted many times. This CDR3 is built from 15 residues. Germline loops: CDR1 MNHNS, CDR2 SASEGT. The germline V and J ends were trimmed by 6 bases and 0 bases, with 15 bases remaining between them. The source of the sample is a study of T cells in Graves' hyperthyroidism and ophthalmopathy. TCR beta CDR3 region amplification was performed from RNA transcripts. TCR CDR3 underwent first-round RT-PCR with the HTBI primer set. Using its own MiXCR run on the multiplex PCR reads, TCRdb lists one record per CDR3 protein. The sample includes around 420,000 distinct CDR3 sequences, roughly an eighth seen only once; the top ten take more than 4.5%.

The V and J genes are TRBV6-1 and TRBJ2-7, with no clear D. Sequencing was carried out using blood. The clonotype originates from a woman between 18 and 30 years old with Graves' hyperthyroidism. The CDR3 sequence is CASRIHLDPSYEQYF. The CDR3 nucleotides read TGTGCCAGCAGGATCCACCTAGACCCCTCCTACGAGCAGTACTTC.